This paragraph reports one T cell receptor beta chain. The data stem from a study of OX40 agonist ivuxolimab in advanced cancers. Study-wide context: An anti-OX40 (CD134) antibody with agonistic activity, ivuxolimab, was administered to patients.

This CDR3 comprises 17 residues. CDR1 and CDR2 from the germline V gene are MDHEN and SYDVKM. Between the trimmed V and J ends, which lost 4 bases and 3 bases, there was a span of 19 bases. TCRdb's copy holds only in-frame clones and misses some; the assay was immunoSEQ multiplex PCR. The sample lists more than 60,000 clones, about nine tenths occurring once. This chain connects TRBV28 to TRBJ1-5; possible D gene TRBD1, 5 bases. The input for sequencing was CD4+ or CD8+ T cells sorted from blood, taken in a trial of the OX40 agonist ivuxolimab. This TCR was sampled from an adult with an advanced solid tumor such as melanoma, head and neck, liver or kidney cancer. The DNA of the CDR3 is TGTGCCAGCAGTTCAAGCGACGCAGGAGGGACCAATCAGCCCCAGCATTTT. It translates to CASSSSDAGGTNQPQHF.